This TCR beta chain was captured in a study of T cell responses to AZD1222 COVID-19 vaccine. Whole-study results and caveats: Most donors were white British and more were female, and clonal diversity was possibly underestimated.

Data came from immunoSEQ multiplex PCR; TCRdb stores just in-frame clones and leaves some out. The sample holds about 130,000 clones, approximately 85% seen once. The V and J ends lost 3 bases and 0 bases respectively, with 9 bases between them. CDR1 is SGDLS, CDR2 YYNGEE, per germline. The CDR3 extends over 15 amino acids. To note about this clone: Its specificity is not known.

This sequence was found in an adult in good health. The J gene is TRBJ1-4, the V gene TRBV9; D unclear. Source: peripheral blood, taken on day 0 of AZD1222 vaccination. The CDR3 loop is CASSGYSTTNEKLFF. CDR3 coding DNA: TGTGCCAGCAGCGGGTACAGTACAACTAATGAAAAACTGTTTTTT. The entire variable domain, with the rest obtained from reference TRBV9 and TRBJ1-4, is as follows: DSGVTQTPKHLITATGQRVTLRCSPRSGDLSVYWYQQSLDQGLQFLIQYYNGEERAKGNILERFSAQQFPDLHSELNLSSLELGDSALYFCASSGYSTTNEKLFFGSGTQLSVL.